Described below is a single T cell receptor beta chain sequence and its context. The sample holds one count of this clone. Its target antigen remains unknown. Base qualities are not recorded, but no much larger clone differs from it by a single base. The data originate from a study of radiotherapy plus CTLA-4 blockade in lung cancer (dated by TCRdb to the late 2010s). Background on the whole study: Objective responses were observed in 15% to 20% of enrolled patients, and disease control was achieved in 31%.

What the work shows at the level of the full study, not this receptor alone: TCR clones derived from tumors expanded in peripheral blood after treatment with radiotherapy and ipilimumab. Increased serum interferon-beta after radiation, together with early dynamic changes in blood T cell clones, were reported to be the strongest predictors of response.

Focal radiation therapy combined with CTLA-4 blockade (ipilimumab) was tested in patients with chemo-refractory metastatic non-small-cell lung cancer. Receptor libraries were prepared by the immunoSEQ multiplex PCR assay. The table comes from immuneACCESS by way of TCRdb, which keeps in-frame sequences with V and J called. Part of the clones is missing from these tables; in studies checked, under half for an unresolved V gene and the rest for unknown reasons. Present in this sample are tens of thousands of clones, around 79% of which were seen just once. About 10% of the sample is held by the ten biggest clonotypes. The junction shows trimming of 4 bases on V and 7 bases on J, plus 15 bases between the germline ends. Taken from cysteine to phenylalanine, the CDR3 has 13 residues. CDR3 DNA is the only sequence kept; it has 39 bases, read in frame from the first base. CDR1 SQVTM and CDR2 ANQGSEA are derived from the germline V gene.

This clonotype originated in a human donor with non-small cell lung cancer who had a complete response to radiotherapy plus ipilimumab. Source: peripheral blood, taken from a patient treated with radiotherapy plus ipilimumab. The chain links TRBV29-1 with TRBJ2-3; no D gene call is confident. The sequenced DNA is TGCAGCGTTGTGAGCACCTCCGGTAATACGCAGTATTTT. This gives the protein CSVVSTSGNTQYF.